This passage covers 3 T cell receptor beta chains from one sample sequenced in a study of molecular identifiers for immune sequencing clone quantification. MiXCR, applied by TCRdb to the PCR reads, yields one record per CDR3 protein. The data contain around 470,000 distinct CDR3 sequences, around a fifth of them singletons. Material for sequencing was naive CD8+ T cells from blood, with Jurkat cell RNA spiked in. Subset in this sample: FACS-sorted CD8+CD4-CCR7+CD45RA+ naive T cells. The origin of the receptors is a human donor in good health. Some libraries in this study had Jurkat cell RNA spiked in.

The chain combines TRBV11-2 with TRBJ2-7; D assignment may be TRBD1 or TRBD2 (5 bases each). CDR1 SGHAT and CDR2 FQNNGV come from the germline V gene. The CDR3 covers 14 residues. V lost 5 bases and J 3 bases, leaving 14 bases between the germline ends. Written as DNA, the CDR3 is TGTGCCAGCAGCACTGACCGGGGCCTCTACGAGCAGTACTTC. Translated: CASSTDRGLYEQYF.

CDR3 amino acids: CAAGPDRPPLAYF. Here the CDR3 DNA reads TGTGCCGCGGGACCTGACAGGCCCCCCTTAGCGTACTTC. V is TRBV30 and J is TRBJ2-4; either TRBD1 or TRBD2 may supply D (6 bases each). The germline V and J ends were trimmed by 8 bases and 15 bases, with 26 bases remaining between them. This CDR3 contains 13 residues. Germline V gives CDR1 GTSNPN, CDR2 SVGIG (reference sequence).

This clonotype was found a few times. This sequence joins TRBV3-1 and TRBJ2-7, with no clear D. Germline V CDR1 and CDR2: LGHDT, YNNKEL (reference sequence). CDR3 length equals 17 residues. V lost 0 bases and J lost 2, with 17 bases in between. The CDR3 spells CASSQDQFKAETYEQYF. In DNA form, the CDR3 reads TGTGCCAGCAGCCAAGATCAATTCAAGGCGGAGACCTACGAGCAGTACTTC.